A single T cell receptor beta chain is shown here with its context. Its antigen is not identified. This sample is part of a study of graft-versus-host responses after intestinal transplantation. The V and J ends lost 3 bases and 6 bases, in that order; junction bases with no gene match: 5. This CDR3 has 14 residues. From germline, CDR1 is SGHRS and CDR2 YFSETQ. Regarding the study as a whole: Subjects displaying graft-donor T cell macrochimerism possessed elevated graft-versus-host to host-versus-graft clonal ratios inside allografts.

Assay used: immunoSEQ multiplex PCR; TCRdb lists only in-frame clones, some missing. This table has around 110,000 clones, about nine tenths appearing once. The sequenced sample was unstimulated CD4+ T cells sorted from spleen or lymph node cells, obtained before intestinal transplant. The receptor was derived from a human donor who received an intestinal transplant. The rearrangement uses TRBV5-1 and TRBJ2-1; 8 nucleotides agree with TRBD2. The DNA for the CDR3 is TGCGCCAGCAGCTCCCCCGGGACTAGCAATGAGCAGTTCTTC. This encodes CASSSPGTSNEQFF.